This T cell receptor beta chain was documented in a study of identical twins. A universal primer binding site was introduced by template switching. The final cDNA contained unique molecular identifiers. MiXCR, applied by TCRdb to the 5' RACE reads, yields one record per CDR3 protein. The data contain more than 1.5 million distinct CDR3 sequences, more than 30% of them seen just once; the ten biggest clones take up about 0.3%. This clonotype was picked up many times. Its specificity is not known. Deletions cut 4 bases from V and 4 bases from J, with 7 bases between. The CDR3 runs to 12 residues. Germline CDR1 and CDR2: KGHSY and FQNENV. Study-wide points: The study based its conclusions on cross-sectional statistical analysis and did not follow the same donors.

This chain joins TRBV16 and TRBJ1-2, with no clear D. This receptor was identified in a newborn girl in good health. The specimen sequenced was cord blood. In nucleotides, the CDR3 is TGTGCCAGCAGCCCTAGCGGCTATGGCTACACCTTC. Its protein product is CASSPSGYGYTF.